The T cell receptor (delta chain) described here comes from a study of Vδ1+ human thymocytes. Extracted RNA was reverse transcribed into cDNA. Pooled V-gene forward primers with one constant-region reverse primer generated the CDR3 amplicons by multiplex PCR. TCRdb re-called clones from the multiplex PCR reads via CATT. Of more than 45,000 delta-chain clones in the sample, roughly 16% were seen once. The sorted cells were CD3+ Vdelta1+ Vdelta2- thymocytes from alphabeta-depleted thymus. The germline V gene encodes CDR1 TSWWSYY and CDR2 QGS. Deletions cut 4 bases from V and 3 bases from J, with 21 bases between. There are 17 residues in the CDR3. Study conclusions and caveats: In the thymus, TRG and TRD repertoires looked highly polyclonal with Gaussian CDR3 lengths. Unexpected Vdelta2 sequences could cause misinterpretation of bulk repertoire data. TRD repertoires were essentially private, unlike widely shared TRG clonotypes. Roughly 22% of thymic delta-chain sequences were Vdelta2, with few Vdelta3, unlike blood Vdelta1+ controls.

Notes on this clone: What it binds is unknown.

V and J are TRDV1 and TRDJ1; no clear D. This sequence was found in a girl less than two years old who had congenital heart surgery. Input material: Vdelta1+ gamma-delta thymocytes from the thymus. The subset: FACS-sorted CD3+ TCRalphabeta- TCRVdelta1+ TCRVdelta2- thymocytes. The CDR3 DNA follows: TGTGCTCTTGGGGTATGTAAAGCGCGGTCTCCCGCCGATAAACTCATCTTT. It is translated as CALGVCKARSPADKLIF.